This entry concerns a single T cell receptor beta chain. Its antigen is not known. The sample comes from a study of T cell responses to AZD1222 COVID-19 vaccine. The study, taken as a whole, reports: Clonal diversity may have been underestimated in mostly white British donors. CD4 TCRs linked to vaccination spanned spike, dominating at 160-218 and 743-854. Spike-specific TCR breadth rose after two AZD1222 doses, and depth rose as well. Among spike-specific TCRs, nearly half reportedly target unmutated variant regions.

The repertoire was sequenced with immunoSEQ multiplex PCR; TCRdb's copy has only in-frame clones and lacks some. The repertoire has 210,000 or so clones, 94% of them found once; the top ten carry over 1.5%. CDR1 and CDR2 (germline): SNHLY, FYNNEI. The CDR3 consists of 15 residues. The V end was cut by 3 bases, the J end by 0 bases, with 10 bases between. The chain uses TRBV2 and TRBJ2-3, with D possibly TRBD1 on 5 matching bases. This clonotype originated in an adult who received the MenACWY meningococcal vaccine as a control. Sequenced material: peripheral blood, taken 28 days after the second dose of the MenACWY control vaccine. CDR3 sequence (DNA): TGTGCCAGCAGTGACAGGGATCTTAGCACAGATACGCAGTATTTT. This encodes CASSDRDLSTDTQYF.